The TCR beta chain described here comes from a study of blood T cell repertoires in COVID-19. Overall study: Material from acute and convalescent COVID-19 was sourced from the United States, Italy and Spain.

TCRdb's table, derived via immunoSEQ multiplex PCR, lists solely in-frame clones and lacks some. The repertoire holds around 200,000 clones, with approximately 87% as singletons. The CDR3 runs 13 residues. Trimming took 5 bases from V and 7 from J; bases not matched to a gene: 5. Germline CDR1 reads SGHNT; CDR2 reads YENEEA. The chain couples TRBV11-3 to TRBJ2-5, with TRBD1 identical over 9 bases. The origin of this receptor is a woman between 55 and 75 years old with COVID-19, enrolled during active disease. The source material was peripheral blood. In DNA, the CDR3 is TGTGCCAGCAGCCCCGACAGGGGGACGACCCAGTACTTC. Translating gives CASSPDRGTTQYF.